The clone carrying this T cell receptor (beta chain) came up a few times. The sample contains more than one DNA sequence encoding this CDR3. Measured with immunoSEQ multiplex PCR; TCRdb has only the in-frame clones, and not every one. The table shows about 2.3 million clones, with approximately 95% occurring only once. The data derive from a study of shared clonotypes between healthy human individuals. Study-level information: Each donor contributed plates that comprised three CD4 naive, three CD4 memory, two CD8 naive and one CD8 memory.

Germline V gene sequence: CDR1 SGHRS, CDR2 YFSETQ. The V gene lost 0 bases and the J gene lost 1 base, with 5 bases spanning the gap. This CDR3 is built from 15 residues. The gene calls are TRBV5-1 and TRBJ2-6; D uncertain. Sequenced input: naive CD4+ T cells from PBMCs. Subset described: CD45RA+ positively selected. The sequence was obtained from a man aged 18 to 29 in good health. Some clones in this sample may be carry-over from other donors' samples. The CDR3 sequence is CASSLEGSGANVLTF. The DNA for the CDR3 is TGCGCCAGCAGCTTGGAAGGTTCTGGGGCCAACGTCCTGACTTTC. Variable domain in full (rest from reference TRBV5-1 and TRBJ2-6): KAGVTQTPRYLIKTRGQQVTLSCSPISGHRSVSWYQQTPGQGLQFLFEYFSETQRNKGNFPGRFSGRQFSNSRSEMNVSTLELGDSALYLCASSLEGSGANVLTFGAGSRLTVL.